The 20 T cell receptor beta chains in this list originate from one sample, sequenced in a study of metastatic and nonmetastatic thyroid tumors. Patients underwent thyroid surgery, and none had received any treatment before it. TCRdb re-analyzed the PCR reads using MiXCR. The data contain 15,000 to 20,000 clones, about 35% of them singletons. Sequenced: tumor tissue. The receptor set was obtained from a female donor with papillary thyroid cancer or a benign thyroid nodule (not recorded which). Some clones in this sample may be carry-over from other donors' samples.

The chain is built from TRBV4-3 and TRBJ2-1; D call uncertain. This CDR3 is 12 amino acids long. In germline, CDR1 is LGHNA, CDR2 YSLEER. Trimming removed 0 bases from V and 6 bases from J, with 3 bases in between. As DNA, the CDR3 is TGCGCCAGCAGCCAAGACTCCAATGAGCAGTTCTTC. Translating gives CASSQDSNEQFF.

This clone occurred once. V and J are TRBV30 and TRBJ2-1, with a possible D match to TRBD2 (5 bases). There are 13 residues in the CDR3. CDR1 is GTSNPN and CDR2 is SVGIG in the germline V gene (reference sequence). V lost 4 bases and J lost 4, with 11 bases in between. The DNA for the CDR3 is TGTGCCTGGATGGTCGGGATTTACAATGAGCAGTTCTTC. This encodes CAWMVGIYNEQFF.

The chain uses TRBV7-2 and TRBJ1-2; TRBD1 might be the D (5 bases). The V end was cut by 4 bases, the J end by 5 bases, with 14 bases between. The germline gives CDR1 SGHTA, CDR2 FQGNSA. CDR3 length: 14 amino acids. The CDR3 is CASSSGRAGYGYTF. The CDR3 DNA is TGTGCCAGCAGCTCGGGACGGGCGGGGTATGGCTACACCTTC.

This clone was observed a few times. The genes are TRBV28 and TRBJ2-1; no clear D. V was clipped by 2 bases and J by 9 bases, with 11 bases between them. Per the germline V gene, CDR1 is MDHEN and CDR2 is SYDVKM. The CDR3 spans 13 residues. The CDR3 DNA reads as TGTGCCAGCAGTTTAAGTGATATGGGTGAGCAGTTCTTC. Amino acid sequence: CASSLSDMGEQFF. The full variable domain, in which reference TRBV28 and TRBJ2-1 provide the parts outside the CDR3, is DVKVTQSSRYLVKRTGEKVFLECVQDMDHENMFWYRQDPGLGLRLIYFSYDVKMKEKGDIPEGYSVSREKKERFSLILESASTNQTSMYLCASSLSDMGEQFFGPGTRLTVL.

J is TRBJ2-3 and V is TRBV6-1; D is unclear. The CDR3 totals 15 residues. Germline V gives CDR1 MNHNS, CDR2 SASEGT. The V end lost 0 bases, the J end lost 1 base, and 8 bases lay between the germline ends. CDR3 nucleotide sequence: TGTGCCAGCAGTGAAGCGTATTTCGGCACAGATACGCAGTATTTT. Translation gives CASSEAYFGTDTQYF.

This chain connects TRBV4-1 to TRBJ1-1; D remains ambiguous. Per the germline V gene, CDR1 is MGHRA and CDR2 is YSYEKL. Trimming shortened V by 4 bases and J by 3 bases, and 18 bases separated the two germline ends. CDR3 length equals 16 residues. The CDR3 region is CASSPPRIATYTEAFF. CDR3 nucleotide sequence: TGCGCCAGCAGCCCTCCGAGGATCGCCACGTACACTGAAGCTTTCTTT.

V usage is TRBV4-2 and J usage is TRBJ1-2; perhaps TRBD1 as D (5 bases). This CDR3 region has 14 residues. The V gene lost 0 bases and the J gene lost 4 bases, with 9 bases spanning the gap. CDR1 is LGHNA, CDR2 YNFKEQ, per germline. The CDR3 loop reads CASSQDFGGYGYTF. CDR3 nucleotides: TGTGCCAGCAGCCAAGACTTTGGGGGCTATGGCTACACCTTC.

This clone was detected only a few times. The chain has TRBV6-5 and TRBJ1-5; D is ambiguous. The germline V gene has CDR1 MNHEY and CDR2 SVGAGI. V was pared by 3 bases and J by 3 bases, with 9 bases between. The CDR3 is 14 amino acids. CDR3 amino acids: CASSYAVSNQPQHF. The DNA of the CDR3 is TGTGCCAGCAGTTATGCGGTCTCCAATCAGCCCCAGCATTTT.

The sample holds one count of this clone. The V call is TRBV5-1, the J call TRBJ2-7; the D is unclear. Between the trimmed V and J ends, which lost 0 bases and 4 bases, there was a span of 14 bases. The CDR3 is 15 amino acids. CDR1 and CDR2 (germline): SGHRS, YFSETQ. This CDR3 is CASSLEAGSGYEQYF. Here the CDR3 DNA reads TGCGCCAGCAGCTTGGAAGCCGGGTCTGGTTACGAGCAGTACTTC.

V is TRBV30 and J is TRBJ2-3; 9 bases match TRBD2. This CDR3 contains 13 residues. Germline V gene sequence: CDR1 GTSNPN, CDR2 SVGIG (reference sequence). V shed 4 bases, J shed 2 bases, and the junction held 1 base outside the gene matches. The CDR3 sequence: CAWTSGNTDTQYF. In DNA, the CDR3 is TGTGCCTGGACTAGCGGGAACACAGATACGCAGTATTTT.

This clone has just a few counts. The gene calls are TRBV6-2 or TRBV6-3 and TRBJ1-3; the D is unclear. CDR3 size: 12 residues. V was trimmed by 2 bases and J by 3 bases, leaving 2 bases between them. Germline loops: CDR1 MNHEY, CDR2 SVGEGT. As DNA, the CDR3 is TGTGCCAGCAGTTACATTGGAAACACCATATATTTT. Amino acid sequence: CASSYIGNTIYF.

CDR3 DNA: TGTGCCAGCAGTCGTCGGGACTTTTCCTACGAGCAGTACTTC. It yields the protein CASSRRDFSYEQYF. The chain links TRBV6-1 to TRBJ2-7; a possible D gene is TRBD2 (6 bases). The CDR3 is made up of 14 amino acids. CDR1 and CDR2 (germline): MNHNS, SASEGT. V shed 5 bases and J shed 1 base, with 12 bases lying between them.

This clone was counted a few times. This chain joins TRBV12-3 or TRBV12-4 and TRBJ2-1; TRBD2 matches at 8 bases. The V segment lost 6 bases and the J segment 0 bases; nucleotides outside the gene matches: 7. This CDR3 comprises 16 residues. The CDR3 reads CASSLRGGSSYNEQFF. The CDR3 DNA reads TGTGCCAGCAGCCTCCGGGGGGGAAGCTCCTACAATGAGCAGTTCTTC.

This chain links TRBV20-1 with TRBJ2-7; tentatively, D is TRBD1 (5 bases). Trimming cost V 5 bases and J 5 bases, with 16 bases left between them. CDR1 and CDR2 (germline): DFQATT, SNEGSKA (reference sequence). This CDR3 is 13 amino acids long. The CDR3 DNA is TGCAGTGCTCGCGATCTTCAGGGCCACGAGCAGTACTTC. Translated: CSARDLQGHEQYF.

This clone was found a few times. The DNA for the CDR3 is TGTGCCAGCAGTTTATGGCCCGACTCACCCCTCCACTTT. Translated, it gives CASSLWPDSPLHF. The rearrangement uses TRBV28 and TRBJ1-6; D is undetermined. The CDR3 consists of 13 residues. V was cut by 0 bases and J by 10 bases, with 7 bases left in between. Per the germline V gene, CDR1 is MDHEN and CDR2 is SYDVKM.

The chain links TRBV5-1 to TRBJ2-3; TRBD1 aligns across 9 bases. The CDR3 spans 16 residues. In germline, CDR1 is SGHRS, CDR2 YFSETQ. Germline trimming cut 2 bases from V and 1 base from J; bases unmatched to any gene: 5. The CDR3 DNA reads TGCGCCAGCAGCTTAGAACAGGGGGCTCGCACAGATACGCAGTATTTT. Translated: CASSLEQGARTDTQYF. The whole variable domain, remainder taken from reference TRBV5-1 and TRBJ2-3, is KAGVTQTPRYLIKTRGQQVTLSCSPISGHRSVSWYQQTPGQGLQFLFEYFSETQRNKGNFPGRFSGRQFSNSRSEMNVSTLELGDSALYLCASSLEQGARTDTQYFGPGTRLTVL.

This clone showed up just a few times. The chain couples TRBV7-6 to TRBJ2-7, with 7 bases matching TRBD1. After removal of 0 bases from V and 6 bases from J, the junction contained 2 bases not matched to a gene. Germline V CDR1 and CDR2: SGHVS, FNYEAQ. The CDR3 runs 13 residues. The CDR3 spells CASSLAAGGEQYF. Here the CDR3 DNA reads TGTGCCAGCAGCTTAGCGGCAGGGGGCGAGCAGTACTTC.

The chain has TRBV6-1 and TRBJ2-1; TRBD2 matches 10 bases. CDR3 length equals 15 residues. Germline loops: CDR1 MNHNS, CDR2 SASEGT. The J segment lost 14 bases and the V segment lost 2 bases, leaving 12 bases of the junction unmatched. This chain's CDR3 is CASSEKASGSNVEFF. The CDR3 bases are TGTGCCAGCAGTGAAAAAGCTAGCGGGAGTAACGTGGAGTTCTTC.

This clone came up a few times. This chain joins TRBV6-4 and TRBJ2-2; 13 bases align to TRBD2. Germline CDR1 is MRHNA and CDR2 is SNTAGT. This CDR3 contains 19 residues. V was pared by 7 bases and J by 3 bases, with 14 bases of the junction left unmatched. In nucleotides, the CDR3 is TGTGCCAGCAACCCATTATTCGGACTAGCGGGAGACGACACCGGGGAGCTGTTTTTT. Translated, it gives CASNPLFGLAGDDTGELFF.

This clone has at least ten counts. The chain recombines TRBV19 with TRBJ2-2; weak D call: TRBD2 (6 bases). The CDR3 contains 13 residues. The V gene lost 7 bases and the J gene lost 6 bases, with 12 bases spanning the gap. The germline V gene encodes CDR1 LNHDA and CDR2 SQIVND (reference sequence). CDR3 loop: CASTIGGAGELFF. The CDR3 DNA is TGTGCCAGTACCATTGGAGGGGCCGGGGAGCTGTTTTTT.